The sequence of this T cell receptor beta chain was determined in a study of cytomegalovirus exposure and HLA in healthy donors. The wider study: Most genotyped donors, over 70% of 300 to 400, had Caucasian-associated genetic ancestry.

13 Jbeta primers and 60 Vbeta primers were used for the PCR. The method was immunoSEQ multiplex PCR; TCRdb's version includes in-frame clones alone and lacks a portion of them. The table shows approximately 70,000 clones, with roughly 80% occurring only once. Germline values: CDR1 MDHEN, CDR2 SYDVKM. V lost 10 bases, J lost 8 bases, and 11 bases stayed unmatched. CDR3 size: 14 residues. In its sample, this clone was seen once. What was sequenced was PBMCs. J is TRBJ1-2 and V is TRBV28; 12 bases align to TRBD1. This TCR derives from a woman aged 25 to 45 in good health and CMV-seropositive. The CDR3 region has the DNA TGTGCCATAAGGGGACAGGGGGCCTGGAGAGGCTACACCTTC. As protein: CAIRGQGAWRGYTF.